A selection of T cell receptor beta chains follows, all from one sample in a study of blood T cell repertoires in COVID-19. The assay was immunoSEQ multiplex PCR, and TCRdb's table has in-frame clones only and misses some. The sample lists hundreds of thousands of clones; about 82% were seen once. The sample taken for sequencing was peripheral blood. Receptor source: a woman between 50 and 59 years old with active or convalescent COVID-19. Each CDR3 is given with its conserved first and last residue. The D gene is left open where the match is weak.

CDR3aa | d_gene | j_gene | v_gene
CASSSPAQGNYGYTF | NA | TRBJ1-2 | TRBV5-1
CASKYIPNYGYTF | NA | TRBJ1-2 | TRBV2
CASSLRGPGNTIYF | TRBD1 | TRBJ1-3 | TRBV3-1/TRBV3-2
CASSVGLAVEQFF | NA | TRBJ2-1 | TRBV9
CASRSYAGSGYEQYF | NA | TRBJ2-7 | TRBV4-1
CASSVGAAAVTGELFF | NA | TRBJ2-2 | TRBV9
CASSFGTGPYEQYF | NA | TRBJ2-7 | TRBV2
CASSVTAGANVLTF | NA | TRBJ2-6 | TRBV5-1
CASSLARDTQYF | NA | TRBJ2-3 | TRBV5-1
CASTQGTGPHTF | TRBD1 | TRBJ1-2 | TRBV19
CASSTFWGTGDEAFF | NA | TRBJ1-1 | TRBV28
CASSPARVSSNQPQHF | NA | TRBJ1-5 | TRBV27
CASSPATGGGTEAFF | TRBD1 | TRBJ1-1 | TRBV28
CASSYPGVPGQFF | NA | TRBJ2-1 | TRBV6-5
CASSLGGGDNSPLHF | NA | TRBJ1-6 | TRBV5-1
CASSFRDRLNTEAFF | TRBD1 | TRBJ1-1 | TRBV7-3
CASTGLAGNYF | TRBD2 | TRBJ2-3 | TRBV19
CASSQRDETQYF | NA | TRBJ2-5 | TRBV3-1/TRBV3-2
CASSSGGLNTEAFF | TRBD1 | TRBJ1-1 | TRBV27
CASSESGLAVLETQYF | TRBD2 | TRBJ2-5 | TRBV10-2
CASSSGAGSGYTF | NA | TRBJ1-2 | TRBV5-6
CASSQQGSPYEQYF | NA | TRBJ2-7 | TRBV5-1
CASSIGGGTNLQYF | TRBD2 | TRBJ2-4 | TRBV19
CASGPGTSGTSSYNEQFF | TRBD2 | TRBJ2-1 | TRBV12-5
CASSNRDRSNEKLFF | TRBD1 | TRBJ1-4 | TRBV6-6
CASTRDRAQPQHF | TRBD1 | TRBJ1-5 | TRBV12-3/TRBV12-4
CASSSTRVGYTF | NA | TRBJ1-2 | TRBV6-2/TRBV6-3
CASSPAGLTDTQYF | NA | TRBJ2-3 | TRBV14
CASSIAVAYEQYF | NA | TRBJ2-7 | TRBV5-6
CASSLDTQGEQYF | NA | TRBJ2-7 | TRBV11-2
CASRRSRTGEKSGPYNSPLHF | TRBD1 | TRBJ1-6 | TRBV3-1/TRBV3-2
CASSLANVVAGALGEQYF | TRBD2 | TRBJ2-7 | TRBV7-9
CASSLQRAQGNTGELFF | NA | TRBJ2-2 | TRBV28
CASSPAGAAEAFF | NA | TRBJ1-1 | TRBV12-3/TRBV12-4
CASSPAGSRGHIQYF | NA | TRBJ2-4 | TRBV5-4
CASKIGTGGYPYEQYF | TRBD1 | TRBJ2-7 | TRBV28
CASSFGTSEETQYF | TRBD2 | TRBJ2-5 | TRBV5-1
CASRPFRLAGDEQYF | TRBD2 | TRBJ2-7 | TRBV28
CASSLRGAGGTNEQFF | TRBD2 | TRBJ2-1 | TRBV7-6
CASSPYRGSPLHF | TRBD1 | TRBJ1-6 | TRBV6-6
CASSQGTSGTYEQYF | TRBD2 | TRBJ2-7 | TRBV3-1/TRBV3-2